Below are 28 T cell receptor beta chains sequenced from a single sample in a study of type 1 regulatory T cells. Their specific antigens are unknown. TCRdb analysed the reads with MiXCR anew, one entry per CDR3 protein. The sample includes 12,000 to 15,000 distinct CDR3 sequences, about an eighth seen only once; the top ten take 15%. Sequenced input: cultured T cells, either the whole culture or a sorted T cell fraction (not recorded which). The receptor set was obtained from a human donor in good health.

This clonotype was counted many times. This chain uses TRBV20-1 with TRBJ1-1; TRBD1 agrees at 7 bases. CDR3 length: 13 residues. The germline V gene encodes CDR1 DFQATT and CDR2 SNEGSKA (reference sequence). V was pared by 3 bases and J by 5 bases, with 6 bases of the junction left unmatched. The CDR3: CSASLQGGTEAFF. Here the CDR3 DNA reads TGCAGTGCTAGTCTCCAGGGGGGGACTGAAGCTTTCTTT.

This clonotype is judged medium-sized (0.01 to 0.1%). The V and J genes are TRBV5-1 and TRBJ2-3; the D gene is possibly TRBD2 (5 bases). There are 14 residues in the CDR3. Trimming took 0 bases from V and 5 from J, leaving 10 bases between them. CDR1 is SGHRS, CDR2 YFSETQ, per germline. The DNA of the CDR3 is TGCGCCAGCAGCTTGGGAGGGTCCGGAGATACGCAGTATTTT. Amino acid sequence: CASSLGGSGDTQYF.

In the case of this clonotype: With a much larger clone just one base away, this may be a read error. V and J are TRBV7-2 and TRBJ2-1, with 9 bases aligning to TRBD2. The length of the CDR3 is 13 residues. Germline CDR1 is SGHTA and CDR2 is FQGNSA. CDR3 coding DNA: TGTGCCAACAGCGGGGGGCAGGGGAGGGAGCAGTTCTTC. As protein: CANSGGQGREQFF. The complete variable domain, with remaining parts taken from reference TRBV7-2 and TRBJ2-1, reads GAGVSQSPSNKVTEKGKDVELRCDPISGHTALYWYRQSLGQGLEFLIYFQGNSAPDKSGLPSDRFSAERTGGSVSTLTIQRTQQEDSAVYLCANSGGQGREQFFGPGTRLTVL.

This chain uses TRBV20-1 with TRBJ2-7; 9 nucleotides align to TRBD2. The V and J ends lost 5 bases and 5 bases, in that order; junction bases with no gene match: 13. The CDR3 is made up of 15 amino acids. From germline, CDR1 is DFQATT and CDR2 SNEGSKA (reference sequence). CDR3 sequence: CSADTPSGASHEQYF. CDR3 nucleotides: TGCAGTGCTGATACTCCTAGCGGGGCTTCCCACGAGCAGTACTTC.

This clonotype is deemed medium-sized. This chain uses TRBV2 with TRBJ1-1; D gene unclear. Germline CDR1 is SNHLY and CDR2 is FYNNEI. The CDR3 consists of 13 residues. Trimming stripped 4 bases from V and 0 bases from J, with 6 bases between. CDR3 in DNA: TGTGCCAGCAGTGGGGTGGTGAACACTGAAGCTTTCTTT. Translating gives CASSGVVNTEAFF. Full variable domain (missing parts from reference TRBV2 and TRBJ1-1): EPEVTQTPSHQVTQMGQEVILRCVPISNHLYFYWYRQILGQKVEFLVSFYNNEISEKSEIFDDQFSVERPDGSNFTLKIRSTKLEDSAMYFCASSGVVNTEAFFGQGTRLTVV.

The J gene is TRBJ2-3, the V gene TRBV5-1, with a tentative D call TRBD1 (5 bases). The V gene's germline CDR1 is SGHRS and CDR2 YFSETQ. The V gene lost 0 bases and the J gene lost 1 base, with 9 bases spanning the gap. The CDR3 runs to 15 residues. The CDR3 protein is CASSLALTGTDTQYF. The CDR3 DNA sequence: TGCGCCAGCAGCTTGGCCCTGACAGGCACAGATACGCAGTATTTT.

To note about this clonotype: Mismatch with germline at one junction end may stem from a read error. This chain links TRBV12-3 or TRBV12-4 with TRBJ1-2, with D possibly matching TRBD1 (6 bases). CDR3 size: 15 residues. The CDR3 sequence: CASVLSSGVNYGHTF. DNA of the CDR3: TGTGCCAGCGTCCTCAGTTCAGGGGTTAACTATGGCCACACCTTC.

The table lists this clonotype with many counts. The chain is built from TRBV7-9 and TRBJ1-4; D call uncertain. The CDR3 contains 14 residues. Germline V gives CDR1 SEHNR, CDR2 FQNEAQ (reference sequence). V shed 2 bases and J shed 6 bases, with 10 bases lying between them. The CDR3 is CASSLSGIHEKLFF. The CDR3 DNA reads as TGTGCCAGCAGCTTATCAGGAATTCATGAAAAACTGTTTTTT. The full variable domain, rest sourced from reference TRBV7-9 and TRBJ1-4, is DTGVSQNPRHKITKRGQNVTFRCDPISEHNRLYWYRQTLGQGPEFLTYFQNEAQLEKSRLLSDRFSAERPKGSFSTLEIQRTEQGDSAMYLCASSLSGIHEKLFFGSGTQLSVL.

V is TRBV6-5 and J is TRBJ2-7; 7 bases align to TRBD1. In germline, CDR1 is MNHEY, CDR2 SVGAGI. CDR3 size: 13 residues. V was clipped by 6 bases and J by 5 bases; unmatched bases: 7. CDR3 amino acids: CASRRTGVHEQYF. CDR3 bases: TGTGCCAGCAGACGAACAGGGGTCCACGAGCAGTACTTC.

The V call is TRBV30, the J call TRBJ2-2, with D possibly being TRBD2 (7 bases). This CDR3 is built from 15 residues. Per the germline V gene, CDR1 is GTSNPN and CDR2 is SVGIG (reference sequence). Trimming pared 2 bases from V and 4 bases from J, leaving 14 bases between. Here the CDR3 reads CAWSRGAAFTGELFF. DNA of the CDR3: TGTGCCTGGAGTCGGGGGGCGGCCTTCACCGGGGAGCTGTTTTTT.

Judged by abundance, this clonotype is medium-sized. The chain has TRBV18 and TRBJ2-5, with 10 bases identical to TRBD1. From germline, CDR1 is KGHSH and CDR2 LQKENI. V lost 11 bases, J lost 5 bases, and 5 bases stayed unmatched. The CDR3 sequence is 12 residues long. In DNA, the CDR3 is TGTGCCGGGACAGGGGACGACGAGACCCAGTACTTC. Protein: CAGTGDDETQYF.

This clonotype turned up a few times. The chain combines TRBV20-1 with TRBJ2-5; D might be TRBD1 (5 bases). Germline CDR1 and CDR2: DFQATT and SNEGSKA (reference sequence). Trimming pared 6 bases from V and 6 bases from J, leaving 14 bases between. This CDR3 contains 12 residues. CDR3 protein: CSAPRQGKTQYF. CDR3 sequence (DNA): TGCAGTGCCCCTCGGCAGGGAAAGACCCAGTACTTC.

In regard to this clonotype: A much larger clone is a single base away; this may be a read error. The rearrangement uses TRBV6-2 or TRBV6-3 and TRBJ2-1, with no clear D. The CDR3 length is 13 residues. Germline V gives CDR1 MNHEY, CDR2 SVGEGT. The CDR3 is CASSSRSHNEQFF. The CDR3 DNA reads TGTGCCAGCAGTTCCCGCTCCCACAATGAGCAGTTCTTC.

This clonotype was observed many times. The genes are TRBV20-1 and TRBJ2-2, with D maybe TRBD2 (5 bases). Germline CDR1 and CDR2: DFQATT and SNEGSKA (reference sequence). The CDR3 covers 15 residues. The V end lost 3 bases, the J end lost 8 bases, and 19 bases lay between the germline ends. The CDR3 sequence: CSASGPSGLIGELFF. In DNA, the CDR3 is TGCAGTGCTAGTGGGCCGTCCGGACTCATTGGGGAGCTGTTTTTT.

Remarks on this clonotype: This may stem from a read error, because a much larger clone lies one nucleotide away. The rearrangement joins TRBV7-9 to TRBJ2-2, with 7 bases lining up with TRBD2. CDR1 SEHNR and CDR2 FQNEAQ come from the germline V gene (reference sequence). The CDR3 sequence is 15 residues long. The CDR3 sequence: CASSLFGGNTWELFF. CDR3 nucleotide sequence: TGTGCCAGCAGCTTATTCGGGGGGAACACCTGGGAGCTGTTTTTT. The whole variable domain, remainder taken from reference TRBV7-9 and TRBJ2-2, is DTGVSQNPRHKITKRGQNVTFRCDPISEHNRLYWYRQTLGQGPEFLTYFQNEAQLEKSRLLSDRFSAERPKGSFSTLEIQRTEQGDSAMYLCASSLFGGNTWELFFGEGSRLTVL.

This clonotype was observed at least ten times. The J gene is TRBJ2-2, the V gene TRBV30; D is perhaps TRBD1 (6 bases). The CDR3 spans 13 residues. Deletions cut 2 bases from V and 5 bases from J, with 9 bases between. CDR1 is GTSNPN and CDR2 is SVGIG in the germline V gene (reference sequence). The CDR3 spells CAWSTTGTGELFF. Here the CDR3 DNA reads TGTGCCTGGAGTACCACAGGGACCGGGGAGCTGTTTTTT.

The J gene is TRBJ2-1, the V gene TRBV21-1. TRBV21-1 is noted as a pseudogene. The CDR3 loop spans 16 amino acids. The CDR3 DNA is TGTGCCAGCAGCAAATCACGCCGGAGCTCCTACAATGAGCAGTTCTTC. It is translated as CASSKSRRSSYNEQFF.

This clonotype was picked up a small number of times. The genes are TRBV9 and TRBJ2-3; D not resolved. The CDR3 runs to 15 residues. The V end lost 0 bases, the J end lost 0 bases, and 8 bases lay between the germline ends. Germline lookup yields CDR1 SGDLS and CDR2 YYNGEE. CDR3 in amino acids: CASSVDPKSTDTQYF. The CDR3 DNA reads TGTGCCAGCAGCGTAGACCCAAAAAGCACAGATACGCAGTATTTT.

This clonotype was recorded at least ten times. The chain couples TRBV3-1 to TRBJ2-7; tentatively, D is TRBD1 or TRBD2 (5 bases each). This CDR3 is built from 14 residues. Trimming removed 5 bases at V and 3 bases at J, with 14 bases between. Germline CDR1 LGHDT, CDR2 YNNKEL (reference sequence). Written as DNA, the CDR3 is TGTGCCAGCAGCGATCGTAGGGGAGTCTACGAGCAGTACTTC. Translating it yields CASSDRRGVYEQYF.

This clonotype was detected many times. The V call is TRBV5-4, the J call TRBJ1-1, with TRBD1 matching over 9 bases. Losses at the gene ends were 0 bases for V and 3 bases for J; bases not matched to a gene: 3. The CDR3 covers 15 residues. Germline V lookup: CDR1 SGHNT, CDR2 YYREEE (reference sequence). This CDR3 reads CASSLGGTGYTEAFF. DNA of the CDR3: TGTGCCAGCAGCTTGGGAGGGACAGGGTACACTGAAGCTTTCTTT.

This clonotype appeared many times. CDR3 in DNA: TGTGCCAGTAGTACCGAGGGACAGACCCAGTACTTC. Amino acid sequence: CASSTEGQTQYF. The chain couples TRBV19 to TRBJ2-5, with D tentatively TRBD1 or TRBD2 (5 bases each). CDR1 and CDR2 (germline): LNHDA, SQIVND (reference sequence). This CDR3 is built from 12 residues. The V and J ends lost 4 bases and 6 bases respectively, with 9 bases between them.

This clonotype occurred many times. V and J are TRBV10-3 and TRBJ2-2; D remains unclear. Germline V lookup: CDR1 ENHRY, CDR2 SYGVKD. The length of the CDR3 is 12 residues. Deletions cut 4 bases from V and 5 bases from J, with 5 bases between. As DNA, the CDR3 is TGTGCCATCAGTGTCGGAACCGGGGAGCTGTTTTTT. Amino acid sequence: CAISVGTGELFF.

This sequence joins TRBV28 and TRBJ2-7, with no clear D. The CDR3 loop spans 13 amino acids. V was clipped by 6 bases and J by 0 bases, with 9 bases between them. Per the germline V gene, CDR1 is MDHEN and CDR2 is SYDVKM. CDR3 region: CASSTPGSYEQYF. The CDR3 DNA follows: TGTGCCAGCAGCACGCCGGGCTCCTACGAGCAGTACTTC.

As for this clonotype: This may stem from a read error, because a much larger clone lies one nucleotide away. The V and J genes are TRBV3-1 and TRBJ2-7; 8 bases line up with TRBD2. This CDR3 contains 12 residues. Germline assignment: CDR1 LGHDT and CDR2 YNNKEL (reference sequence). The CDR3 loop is CASSQTSAEQCF. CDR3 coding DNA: TGTGCCAGCAGCCAGACTAGCGCCGAGCAGTGCTTC.

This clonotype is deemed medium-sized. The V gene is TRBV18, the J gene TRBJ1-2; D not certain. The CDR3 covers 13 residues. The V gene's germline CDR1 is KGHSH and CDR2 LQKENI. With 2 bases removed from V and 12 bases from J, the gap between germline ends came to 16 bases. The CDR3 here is CASSPSPAAAHTF. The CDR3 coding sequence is TGTGCCAGCTCACCAAGTCCCGCGGCGGCGCACACCTTC.

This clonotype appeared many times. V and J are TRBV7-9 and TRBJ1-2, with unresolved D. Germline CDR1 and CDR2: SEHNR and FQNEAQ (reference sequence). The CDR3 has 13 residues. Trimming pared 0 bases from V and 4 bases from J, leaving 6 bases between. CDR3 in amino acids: CASSLAAIYGYTF. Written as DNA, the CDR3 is TGTGCCAGCAGCTTAGCGGCCATCTATGGCTACACCTTC.

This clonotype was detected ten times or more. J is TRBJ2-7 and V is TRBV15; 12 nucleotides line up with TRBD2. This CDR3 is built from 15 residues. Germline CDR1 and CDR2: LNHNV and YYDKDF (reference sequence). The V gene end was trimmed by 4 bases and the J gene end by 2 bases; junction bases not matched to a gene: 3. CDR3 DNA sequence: TGTGCCACCAGCAAAGGACTAGCGGGACCCTACGAGCAGTACTTC. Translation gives CATSKGLAGPYEQYF.

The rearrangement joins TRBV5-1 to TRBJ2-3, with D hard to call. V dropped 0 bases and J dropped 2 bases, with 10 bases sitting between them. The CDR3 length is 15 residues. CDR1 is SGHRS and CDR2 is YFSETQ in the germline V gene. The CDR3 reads CASSLATKITDTQYF. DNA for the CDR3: TGCGCCAGCAGCTTGGCCACCAAAATCACAGATACGCAGTATTTT.